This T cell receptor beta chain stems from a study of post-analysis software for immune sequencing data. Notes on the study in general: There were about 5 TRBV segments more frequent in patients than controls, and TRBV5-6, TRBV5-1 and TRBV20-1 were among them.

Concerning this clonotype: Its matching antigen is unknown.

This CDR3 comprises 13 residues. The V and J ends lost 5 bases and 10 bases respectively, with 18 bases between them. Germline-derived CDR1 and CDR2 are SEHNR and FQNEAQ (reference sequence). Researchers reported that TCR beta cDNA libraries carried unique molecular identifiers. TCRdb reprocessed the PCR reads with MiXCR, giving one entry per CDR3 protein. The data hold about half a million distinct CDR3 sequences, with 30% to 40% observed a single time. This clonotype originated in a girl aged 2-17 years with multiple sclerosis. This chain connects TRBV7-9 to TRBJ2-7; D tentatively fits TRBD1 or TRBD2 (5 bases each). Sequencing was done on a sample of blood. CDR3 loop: CASSTARGPQQYF. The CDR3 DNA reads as TGTGCCAGCAGCACTGCTCGGGGACCCCAACAGTACTTC.